A single sample gave rise to the 5 T cell receptor beta chains below, sequenced in a study of T-cell reconstitution after alpha-beta-depleted transplantation in children. Unique molecular identifiers were built into the TCRbeta library. Each CDR3 protein gets one entry after TCRdb re-called the PCR reads with MiXCR. Of over 550,000 distinct CDR3 sequences listed, roughly a tenth are singletons. The input for sequencing was PBMCs from the stem cell graft donor, taken from the stem cell graft. The receptor source for this set is a human donor who donated a stem cell graft to a child with acute myeloid leukemia.

In its sample, this clonotype was seen a few times. V and J are TRBV7-3 and TRBJ2-7; D possibly corresponds to TRBD2 (6 bases). Germline lookup yields CDR1 SGHTA and CDR2 FQGTGA. This CDR3 region has 14 residues. V lost 5 bases to trimming and J lost 3 bases, with 14 bases between them. The CDR3 sequence: CASSRTGTGYEQYF. The CDR3 bases are TGTGCCAGCAGCCGAACCGGGACTGGCTACGAGCAGTACTTC.

This clonotype occurred many times. The chain couples TRBV6-2 or TRBV6-3 to TRBJ2-2, with 7 nucleotides matching TRBD1. V lost 7 bases and J lost 1; bases outside the gene matches: 6. Looked up from germline, CDR1 is MNHEY and CDR2 is SVGEGT. The CDR3 runs 15 residues. The CDR3 region has the DNA TGTGCCAGCACCCGAGGGGGCCTGAACACCGGGGAGCTGTTTTTT. This sequence encodes CASTRGGLNTGELFF.

The rearrangement links TRBV4-2 to TRBJ1-3; D gene ambiguous. The V end lost 1 base, the J end lost 5 bases, and 12 bases lay between the germline ends. Looked up from germline, CDR1 is LGHNA and CDR2 is YNFKEQ. The CDR3 is made up of 15 amino acids. The CDR3 sequence is CASSQAVGSRNTIYF. CDR3 DNA: TGTGCCAGCAGCCAAGCAGTCGGGTCCAGAAACACCATATATTTT.

To note about this clonotype: A read error may be the cause here, since a much bigger clone is one base away. The chain has TRBV20-1 and TRBJ2-1, with D possibly called TRBD1 or TRBD2 (5 bases each). CDR3 size: 15 residues. V was pared by 0 bases and J by 7 bases, with 16 bases between. Germline CDR1 and CDR2: DFQATT and SNEGSKA (reference sequence). The CDR3 sequence is CSARDPRGLGNEQFF. CDR3 sequence (DNA): TGCAGTGCTAGAGATCCCCGGGGCTTGGGGAATGAGCAGTTCTTC.

The chain uses TRBV14 and TRBJ2-7; TRBD2 might be the D (5 bases). V was pared by 3 bases and J by 6 bases, with 30 bases between. CDR3 length: 19 residues. Germline lookup yields CDR1 SGHDN and CDR2 FVKESK. CDR3 nucleotide sequence: TGTGCCAGCAGCCAGAAGGACTCTTTCCGAATGACCTTACGAGTCGAGCAGTACTTC. Its protein product is CASSQKDSFRMTLRVEQYF. The full variable domain, completed using reference TRBV14 and TRBJ2-7, is EAGVTQFPSHSVIEKGQTVTLRCDPISGHDNLYWYRRVMGKEIKFLLHFVKESKQDESGMPNNRFLAERTGGTYSTLKVQPAELEDSGVYFCASSQKDSFRMTLRVEQYFGPGTRLTVT.